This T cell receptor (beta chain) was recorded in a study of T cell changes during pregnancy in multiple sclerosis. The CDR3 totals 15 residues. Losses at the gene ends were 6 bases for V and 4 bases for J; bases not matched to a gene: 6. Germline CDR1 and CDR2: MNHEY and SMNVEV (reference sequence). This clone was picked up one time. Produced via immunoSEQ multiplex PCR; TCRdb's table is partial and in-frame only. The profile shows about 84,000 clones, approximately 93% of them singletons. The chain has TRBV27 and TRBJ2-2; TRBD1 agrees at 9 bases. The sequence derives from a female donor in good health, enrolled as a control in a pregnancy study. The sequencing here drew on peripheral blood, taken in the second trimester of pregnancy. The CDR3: CASRPQGAGTGELFF. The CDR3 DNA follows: TGTGCCAGCAGACCACAGGGGGCGGGCACCGGGGAGCTGTTTTTT.